These T cell receptor beta chains were read from a single sample in a study of T cells expressing NK-cell markers. TCRdb re-called the 5' RACE reads and gives one entry per CDR3 protein, without DNA. Across about 150,000 distinct CDR3 sequences, the top ten clones capture 30% to 45% of the sample. The sample consisted of blood T cells: a sorted CD56 or NKG2C T cell subset, CD4+ or CD8+ T cells, or bulk PBMC T cells (not recorded which). The receptors were gathered from a woman between 45 and 65 years old in good health. The CDR3 runs from the conserved cysteine through the conserved F or W.

V gene	J gene	CDR3 protein
TRBV19	TRBJ1-5	CASTDEYQPQHF
TRBV15	TRBJ2-1	CATSKVNEQFF
TRBV29-1	TRBJ1-4	CSVEEGGGEKLFF
TRBV5-1	TRBJ2-5	CASSLGQNQETQYF
TRBV5-1	TRBJ1-1	CASSLRVDMNTEAFF
TRBV19	TRBJ2-1	CASSIEGGLAHEQFF
TRBV12-3/TRBV12-4	TRBJ2-2	CASSWWGRDTGELFF
TRBV12-3/TRBV12-4	TRBJ2-7	CASSNGQGIYF
TRBV6-5	TRBJ1-6	CASSYSLNSPLHF
TRBV4-1	TRBJ2-1	CASSQAAGTSGRTEQFF
TRBV9	TRBJ1-3	CASSVDGFHEGGNTIYF
TRBV7-9	TRBJ1-2	CASRTGGDYGYTF
TRBV20-1	TRBJ2-2	CSAGGGLSGELFF
TRBV28	TRBJ2-3	CASSLTLMEDTQYF
TRBV12-3/TRBV12-4	TRBJ2-3	CASSLLGPADTQYF
TRBV19	TRBJ2-1	CASSIGLADYNEQFF
TRBV10-3	TRBJ2-1	CAIGGSGSSTYNEQFF
TRBV7-9	TRBJ1-1	CASTLGVNTEAFF
TRBV13	TRBJ2-1	CASSLGLDRNEQFF
TRBV7-9	TRBJ2-1	CASSSRTSGDEQFF